This TCR beta chain emerged from a study of T cells in Graves' hyperthyroidism and ophthalmopathy. This CDR3 spans 17 amino acids. The V gene's germline CDR1 is WNHNN and CDR2 SYGVQD (reference sequence). V was shortened by 7 bases and J by 1 base, with 19 bases between the two germline ends. RNA transcripts provided the source from which TCR beta CDR3 regions were amplified. An initial round of RT-PCR targeting the TCR CDR3 relied on the HTBI primer set. TCRdb re-called the multiplex PCR reads with MiXCR, one entry per CDR3 protein. The sample lists hundreds of thousands of distinct CDR3 sequences, about 15% occurring once. This clonotype appeared a few times.

The source is a woman aged 40 to 50 with Graves' ophthalmopathy. The chain has TRBV10-1 and TRBJ2-2; D not resolved. The sequencing sample was made of blood. The CDR3 DNA follows: TGCGCCAGCACAGGTCCTCCGGCGAAGGAGAACACCGGGGAGCTGTTTTTT. Amino acids: CASTGPPAKENTGELFF.